This T cell receptor beta chain was identified in a study of T cell repertoires in cytomegalovirus infection. As for the study in general: Public TCR beta signatures provided an indication of both CMV infection and a matching HLA type.

This clonotype showed up many times. The germline CDR1 and CDR2 sequences are SGHTA and FQGNSA. CDR3 length: 14 residues. V gave up 2 bases and J gave up 2 bases; unmatched junction bases: 2. One entry per CDR3 protein, called by TCRdb with MiXCR from the reads. The sample records roughly 200,000 distinct CDR3 sequences, nearly 9.5% being singletons. This receptor was obtained from a human donor in good health (CMV status not recorded). Some clones in this sample may be carry-over from other donors' samples. The sample consisted of PBMCs. The genes are TRBV7-2 and TRBJ2-5, with TRBD1 matching 7 bases. DNA for the CDR3: TGTGCCAGCAGCTTACAGGGACAGCAAGAGACCCAGTACTTC. Its protein product is CASSLQGQQETQYF. The whole variable domain, remainder taken from reference TRBV7-2 and TRBJ2-5, is GAGVSQSPSNKVTEKGKDVELRCDPISGHTALYWYRQSLGQGLEFLIYFQGNSAPDKSGLPSDRFSAERTGGSVSTLTIQRTQQEDSAVYLCASSLQGQQETQYFGPGTRLLVL.